This TCR beta chain was sequenced in a study of blood T cell repertoires in COVID-19. Looking at the study overall: There were acute and convalescent COVID-19 samples, and they came from the United States, Italy and Spain.

V shed 2 bases, J shed 6 bases, and the junction held 14 bases outside the gene matches. Germline CDR1 is LGHDT and CDR2 is YNNKEL (reference sequence). This CDR3 region has 18 residues. Data came from immunoSEQ multiplex PCR; TCRdb stores just in-frame clones and leaves some out. This table holds around 100,000 clones, 70% to 90% found once. This clone was recorded at least ten times. This chain connects TRBV3-1 (or the pseudogene TRBV3-2) to TRBJ2-5, with 11 bases identical to TRBD2. This sequence originates from a human donor in a cohort sampled during active COVID-19. Specimen: peripheral blood. This CDR3 is CASSQPLDTSGRGKTQYF. CDR3 DNA sequence: TGTGCCAGCAGCCAACCACTCGATACTAGCGGGAGAGGGAAGACCCAGTACTTC.